The sample holds many counts of the clone carrying this T cell receptor (beta chain). Its target is unknown. This entry comes from a study of CD8+CD57+ T cells in acquired aplastic anemia. On the study more broadly: DNA from sorted CD4+ and CD8+ cells averaged roughly 3.2 ug.

This CDR3 contains 16 residues. J lost 1 base, V lost 4 bases, and 11 bases had no gene match. Germline loops: CDR1 SGDLS, CDR2 YYNGEE. Overall study findings and caveats: CD8+ Simpson's diversity in patients was not significantly different from that in controls. Roughly 31 was the count of CD8+ CDR3 sequences that patients shared with controls.

The TCR beta profiling, which covered VDJ combination and CDR3 sequence, was carried out using genomic DNA as the template. TCRdb ran MiXCR on the reads and lists one entry per CDR3 protein. The sample consists of approximately 270,000 distinct CDR3 sequences, about 56% of them appearing once. The TCR comes from a human donor with severe aplastic anemia or a healthy control (not recorded which). V is TRBV9 and J is TRBJ2-7; TRBD2 matches 7 bases. Sequencing was done on a sample of sorted CD4+, CD8+, or CD8+CD57+ T cells (not recorded which) from PBMCs. CDR3 residues: CASSPSGIGLSYEQYF. The DNA of the CDR3 is TGTGCCAGCAGCCCCAGCGGGATAGGGCTTTCCTACGAGCAGTACTTC.